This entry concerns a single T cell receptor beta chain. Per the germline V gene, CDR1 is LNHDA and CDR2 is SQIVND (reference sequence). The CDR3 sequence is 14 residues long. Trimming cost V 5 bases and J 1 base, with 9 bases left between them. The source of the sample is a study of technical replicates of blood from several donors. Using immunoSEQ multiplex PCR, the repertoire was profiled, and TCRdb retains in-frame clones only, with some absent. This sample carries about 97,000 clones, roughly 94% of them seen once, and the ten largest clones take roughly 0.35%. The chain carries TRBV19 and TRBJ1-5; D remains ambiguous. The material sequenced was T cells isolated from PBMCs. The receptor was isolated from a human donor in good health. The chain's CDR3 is CASSYGQSNQPQHF. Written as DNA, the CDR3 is TGTGCCAGTAGTTATGGGCAAAGCAATCAGCCCCAGCATTTT. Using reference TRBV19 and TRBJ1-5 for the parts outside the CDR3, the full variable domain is DGGITQSPKYLFRKEGQNVTLSCEQNLNHDAMYWYRQDPGQGLRLIYYSQIVNDFQKGDIAEGYSVSREKKESFPLTVTSAQKNPTAFYLCASSYGQSNQPQHFGDGTRLSIL.